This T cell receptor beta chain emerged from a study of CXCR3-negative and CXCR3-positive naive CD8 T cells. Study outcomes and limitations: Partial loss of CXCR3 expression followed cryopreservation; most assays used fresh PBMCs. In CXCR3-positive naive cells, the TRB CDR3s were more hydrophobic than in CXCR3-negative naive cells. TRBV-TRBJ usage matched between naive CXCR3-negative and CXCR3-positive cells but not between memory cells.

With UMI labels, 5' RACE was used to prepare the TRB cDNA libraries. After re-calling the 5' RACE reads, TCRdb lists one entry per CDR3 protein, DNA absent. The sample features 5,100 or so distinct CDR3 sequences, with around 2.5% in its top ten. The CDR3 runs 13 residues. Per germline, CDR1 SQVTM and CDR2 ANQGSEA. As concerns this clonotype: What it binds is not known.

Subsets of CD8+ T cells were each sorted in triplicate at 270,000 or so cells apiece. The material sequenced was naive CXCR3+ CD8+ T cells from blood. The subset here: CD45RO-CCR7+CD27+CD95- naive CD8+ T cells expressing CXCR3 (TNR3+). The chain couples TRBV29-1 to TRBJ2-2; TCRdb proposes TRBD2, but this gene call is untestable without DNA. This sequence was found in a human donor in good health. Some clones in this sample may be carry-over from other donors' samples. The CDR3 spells CSVGGINTGELFF.